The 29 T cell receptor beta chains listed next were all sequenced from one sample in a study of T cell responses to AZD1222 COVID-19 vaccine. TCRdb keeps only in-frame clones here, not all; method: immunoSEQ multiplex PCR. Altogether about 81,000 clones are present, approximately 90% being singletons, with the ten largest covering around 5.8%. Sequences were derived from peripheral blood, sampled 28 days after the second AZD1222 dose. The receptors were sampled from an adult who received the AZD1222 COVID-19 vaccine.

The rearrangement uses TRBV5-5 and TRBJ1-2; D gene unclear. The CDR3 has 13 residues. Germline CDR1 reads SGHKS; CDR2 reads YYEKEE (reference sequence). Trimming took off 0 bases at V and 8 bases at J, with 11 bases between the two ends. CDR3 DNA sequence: TGTGCCAGCAGCTTGGGTGGGGTCCGAGGCTACACCTTC. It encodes CASSLGGVRGYTF.

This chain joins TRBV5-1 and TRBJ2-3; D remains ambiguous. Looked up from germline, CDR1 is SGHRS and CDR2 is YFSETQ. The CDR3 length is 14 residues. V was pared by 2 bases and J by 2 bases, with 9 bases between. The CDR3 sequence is CASSFRSNTDTQYF. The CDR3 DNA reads TGCGCCAGCAGCTTTCGCAGTAACACAGATACGCAGTATTTT.

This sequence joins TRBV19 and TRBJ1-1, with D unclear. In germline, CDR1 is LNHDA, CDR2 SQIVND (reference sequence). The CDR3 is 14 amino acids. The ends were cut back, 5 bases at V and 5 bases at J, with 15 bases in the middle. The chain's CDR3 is CASSLRALGTEAFF. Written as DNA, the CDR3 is TGTGCCAGTAGTCTAAGGGCATTGGGGACTGAAGCTTTCTTT.

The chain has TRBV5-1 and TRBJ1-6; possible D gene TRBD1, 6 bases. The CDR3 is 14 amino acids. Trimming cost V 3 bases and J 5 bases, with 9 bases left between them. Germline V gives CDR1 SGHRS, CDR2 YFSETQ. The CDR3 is CASSSAGDNSPLHF. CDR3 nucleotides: TGCGCCAGCAGCTCAGCAGGGGATAATTCACCCCTCCACTTT.

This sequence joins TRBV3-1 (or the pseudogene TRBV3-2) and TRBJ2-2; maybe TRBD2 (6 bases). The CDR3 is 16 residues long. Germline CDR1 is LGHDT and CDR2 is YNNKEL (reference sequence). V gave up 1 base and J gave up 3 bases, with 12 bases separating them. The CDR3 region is CASSQVYGGDTGELFF. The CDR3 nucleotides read TGTGCCAGCAGCCAAGTATATGGCGGGGACACCGGGGAGCTGTTTTTT.

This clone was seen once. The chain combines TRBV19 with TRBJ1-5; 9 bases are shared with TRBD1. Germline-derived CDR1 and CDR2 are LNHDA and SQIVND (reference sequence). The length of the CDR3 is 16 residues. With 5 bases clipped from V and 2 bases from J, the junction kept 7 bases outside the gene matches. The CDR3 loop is CASSPLDRGGNQPQHF. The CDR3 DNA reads TGTGCCAGTAGTCCACTGGACAGGGGAGGCAATCAGCCCCAGCATTTT.

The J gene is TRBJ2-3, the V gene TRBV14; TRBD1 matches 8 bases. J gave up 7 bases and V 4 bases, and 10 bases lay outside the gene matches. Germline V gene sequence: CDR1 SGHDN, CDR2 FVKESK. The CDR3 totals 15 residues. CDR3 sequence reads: CASSPQRQGTHTQYF. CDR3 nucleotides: TGTGCCAGCAGCCCCCAGAGACAGGGGACGCATACGCAGTATTTT.

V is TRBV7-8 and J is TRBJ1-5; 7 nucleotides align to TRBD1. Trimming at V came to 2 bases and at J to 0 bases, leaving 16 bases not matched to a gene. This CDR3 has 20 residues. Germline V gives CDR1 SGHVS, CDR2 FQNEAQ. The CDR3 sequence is CASSLREGASTPYSNQPQHF. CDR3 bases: TGTGCCAGCAGCTTACGGGAGGGGGCCTCGACTCCTTATAGCAATCAGCCCCAGCATTTT.

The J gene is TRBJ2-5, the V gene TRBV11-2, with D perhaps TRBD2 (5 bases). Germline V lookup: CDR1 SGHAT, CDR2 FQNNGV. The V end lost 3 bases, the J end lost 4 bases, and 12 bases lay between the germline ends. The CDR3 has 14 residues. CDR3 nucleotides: TGTGCCAGCAGCTTGGGAACTGCGGGAGAGACCCAGTACTTC. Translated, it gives CASSLGTAGETQYF.

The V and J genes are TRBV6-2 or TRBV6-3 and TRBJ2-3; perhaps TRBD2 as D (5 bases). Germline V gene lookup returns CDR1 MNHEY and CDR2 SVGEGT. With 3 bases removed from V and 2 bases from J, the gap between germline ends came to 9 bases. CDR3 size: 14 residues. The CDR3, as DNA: TGTGCCAGCAGTTATAGTGGACTCACAGATACGCAGTATTTT. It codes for CASSYSGLTDTQYF.

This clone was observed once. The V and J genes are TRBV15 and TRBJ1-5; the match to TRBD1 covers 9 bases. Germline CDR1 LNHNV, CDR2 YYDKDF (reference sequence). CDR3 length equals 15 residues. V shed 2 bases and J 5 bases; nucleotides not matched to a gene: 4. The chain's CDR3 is CATSRWDRADQPQHF. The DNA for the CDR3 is TGTGCCACCAGCAGATGGGACAGGGCAGATCAGCCCCAGCATTTT.

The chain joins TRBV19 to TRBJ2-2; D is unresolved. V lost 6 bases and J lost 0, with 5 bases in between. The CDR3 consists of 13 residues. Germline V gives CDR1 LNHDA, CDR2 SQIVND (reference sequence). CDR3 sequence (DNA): TGTGCCAGTAGGCAGACGAACACCGGGGAGCTGTTTTTT. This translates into CASRQTNTGELFF.

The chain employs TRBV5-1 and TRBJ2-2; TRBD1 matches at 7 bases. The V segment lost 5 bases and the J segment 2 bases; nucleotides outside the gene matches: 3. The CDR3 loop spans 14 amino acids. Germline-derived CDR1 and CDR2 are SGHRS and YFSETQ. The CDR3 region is CASSGQDNTGELFF. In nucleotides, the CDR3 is TGCGCCAGCAGTGGACAGGATAACACCGGGGAGCTGTTTTTT.

As DNA, the CDR3 is TGTGCCAGCAGTGATCCAGCGAACTATGGCTACACCTTC. It is translated as CASSDPANYGYTF. This chain links TRBV25-1 with TRBJ1-2; D not resolved. This CDR3 spans 13 amino acids. With 3 bases removed from V and 2 bases from J, the gap between germline ends came to 7 bases. The germline V gene encodes CDR1 MGHDK and CDR2 SYGVNS.

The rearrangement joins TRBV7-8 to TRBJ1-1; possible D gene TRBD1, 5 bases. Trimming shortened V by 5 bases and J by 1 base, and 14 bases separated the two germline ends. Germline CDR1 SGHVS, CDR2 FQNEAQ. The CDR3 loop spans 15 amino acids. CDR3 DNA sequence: TGTGCCAGCAGCCCGAGGGGCAGGGCGAACACTGAAGCTTTCTTT. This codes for CASSPRGRANTEAFF.

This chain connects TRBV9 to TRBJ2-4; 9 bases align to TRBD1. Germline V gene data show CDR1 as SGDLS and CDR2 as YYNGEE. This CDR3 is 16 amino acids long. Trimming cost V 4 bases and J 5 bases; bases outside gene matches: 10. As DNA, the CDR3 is TGTGCCAGCAGCACACAGGGGGCGCGCGGGGAAAACATTCAGTACTTC. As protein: CASSTQGARGENIQYF.

The CDR3 loop reads CASTEDSVSYEQYF. The DNA of the CDR3 is TGTGCCAGCACTGAGGACAGCGTCTCCTACGAGCAGTACTTC. The rearrangement links TRBV2 to TRBJ2-7; the D gene is possibly TRBD1 (6 bases). The CDR3 extends over 14 amino acids. CDR1 is SNHLY, CDR2 FYNNEI, per germline. V was trimmed by 7 bases and J by 0 bases, leaving 13 bases between them.

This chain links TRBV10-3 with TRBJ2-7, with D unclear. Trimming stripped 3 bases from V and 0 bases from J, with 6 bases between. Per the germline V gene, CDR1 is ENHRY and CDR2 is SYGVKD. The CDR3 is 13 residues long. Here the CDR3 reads CAISDRSSYEQYF. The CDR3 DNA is TGTGCCATCAGTGACAGGAGCTCCTACGAGCAGTACTTC.

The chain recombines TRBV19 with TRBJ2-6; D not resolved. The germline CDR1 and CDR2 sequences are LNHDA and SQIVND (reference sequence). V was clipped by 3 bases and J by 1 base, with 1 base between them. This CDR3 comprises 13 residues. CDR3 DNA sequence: TGTGCCAGTAGTATTTCTGGGGCCAACGTCCTGACTTTC. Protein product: CASSISGANVLTF.

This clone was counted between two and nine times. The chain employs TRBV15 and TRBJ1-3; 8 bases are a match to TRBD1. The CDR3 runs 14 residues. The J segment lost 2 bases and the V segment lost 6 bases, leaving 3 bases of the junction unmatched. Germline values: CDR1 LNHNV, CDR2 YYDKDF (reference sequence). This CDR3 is CATSLDRAGNTIYF. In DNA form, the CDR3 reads TGTGCCACCAGTTTGGACAGGGCTGGAAACACCATATATTTT.

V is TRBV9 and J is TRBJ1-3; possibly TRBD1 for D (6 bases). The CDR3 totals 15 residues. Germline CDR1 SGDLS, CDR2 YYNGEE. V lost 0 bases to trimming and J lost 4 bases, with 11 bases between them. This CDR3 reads CASSVGQGTGNTIYF. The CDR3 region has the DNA TGTGCCAGCAGCGTAGGCCAGGGGACCGGAAACACCATATATTTT.

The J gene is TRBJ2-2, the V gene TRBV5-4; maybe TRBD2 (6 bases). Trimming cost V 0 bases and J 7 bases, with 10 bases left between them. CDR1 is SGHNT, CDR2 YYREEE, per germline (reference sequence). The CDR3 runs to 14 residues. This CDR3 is CASSLELANGELFF. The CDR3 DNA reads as TGTGCCAGCAGCTTGGAGCTAGCGAACGGGGAGCTGTTTTTT.

CDR3 region: CASSLSDPGELFF. In DNA form, the CDR3 reads TGTGCCAGCAGCTTATCCGATCCCGGGGAGCTGTTTTTT. This sequence joins TRBV7-2 and TRBJ2-2; D gene unclear. The CDR3 loop spans 13 amino acids. V lost 2 bases to trimming and J lost 6 bases, with 7 bases between them. Germline V CDR1 and CDR2: SGHTA, FQGNSA.

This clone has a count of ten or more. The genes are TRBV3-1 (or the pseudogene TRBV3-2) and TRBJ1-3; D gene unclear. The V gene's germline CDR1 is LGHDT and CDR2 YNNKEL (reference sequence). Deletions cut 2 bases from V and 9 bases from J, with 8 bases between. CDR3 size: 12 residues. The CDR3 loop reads CASSQWVGTIYF. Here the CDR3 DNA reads TGTGCCAGCAGCCAATGGGTAGGCACCATATATTTT.

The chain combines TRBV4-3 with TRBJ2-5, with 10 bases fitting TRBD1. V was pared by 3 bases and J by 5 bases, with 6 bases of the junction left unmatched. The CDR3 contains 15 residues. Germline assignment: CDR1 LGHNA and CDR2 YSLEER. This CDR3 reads CASSQGDRGSETQYF. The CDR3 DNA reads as TGCGCCAGCAGCCAGGGGGACAGGGGAAGCGAGACCCAGTACTTC.

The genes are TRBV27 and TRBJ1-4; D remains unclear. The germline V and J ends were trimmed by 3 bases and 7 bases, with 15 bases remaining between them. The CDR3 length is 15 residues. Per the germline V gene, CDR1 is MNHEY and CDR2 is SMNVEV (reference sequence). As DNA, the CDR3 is TGTGCCAGCAGTTTGAGTCGAGGCGTTGGTGAAAAACTGTTTTTT. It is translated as CASSLSRGVGEKLFF.

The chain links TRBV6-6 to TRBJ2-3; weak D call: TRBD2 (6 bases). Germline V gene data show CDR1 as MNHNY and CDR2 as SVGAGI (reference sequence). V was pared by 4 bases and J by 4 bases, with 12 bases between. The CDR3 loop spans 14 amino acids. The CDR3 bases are TGTGCCAGCAGTTCCCGACTAGTACCAGATACGCAGTATTTT. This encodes CASSSRLVPDTQYF.

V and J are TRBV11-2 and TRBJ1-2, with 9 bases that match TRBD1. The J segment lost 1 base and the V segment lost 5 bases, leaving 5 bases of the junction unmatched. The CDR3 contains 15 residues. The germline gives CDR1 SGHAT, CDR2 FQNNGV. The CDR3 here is CASSRGQGGNYGYTF. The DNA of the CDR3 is TGTGCCAGCAGCCGGGGACAGGGCGGTAACTATGGCTACACCTTC.

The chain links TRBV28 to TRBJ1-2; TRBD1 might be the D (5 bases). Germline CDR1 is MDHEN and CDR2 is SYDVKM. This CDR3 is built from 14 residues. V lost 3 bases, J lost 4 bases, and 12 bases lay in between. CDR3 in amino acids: CASSFWGGGYGYTF. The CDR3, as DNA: TGTGCCAGCAGTTTTTGGGGTGGGGGCTATGGCTACACCTTC.